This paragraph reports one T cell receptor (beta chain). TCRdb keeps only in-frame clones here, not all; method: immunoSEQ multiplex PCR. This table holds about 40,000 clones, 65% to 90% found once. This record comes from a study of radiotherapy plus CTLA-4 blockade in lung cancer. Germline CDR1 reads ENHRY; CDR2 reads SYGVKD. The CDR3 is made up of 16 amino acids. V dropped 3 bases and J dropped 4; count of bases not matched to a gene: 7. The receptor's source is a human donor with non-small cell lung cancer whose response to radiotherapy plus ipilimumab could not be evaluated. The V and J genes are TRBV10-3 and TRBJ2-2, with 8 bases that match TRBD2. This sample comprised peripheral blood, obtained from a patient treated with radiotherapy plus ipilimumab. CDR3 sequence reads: CAISDREGFSTGELFF. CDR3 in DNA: TGTGCCATCAGTGACCGGGAGGGGTTTTCCACCGGGGAGCTGTTTTTT.